These 17 T cell receptor beta chains originate from one sample sequenced in a study of blood T cell repertoires in COVID-19. Repertoires were generated with immunoSEQ multiplex PCR, while TCRdb's copy carries only in-frame clones and drops some. The sample contains 150,000 to 200,000 clones, 85% to 95% of which appear only once. The sample was peripheral blood. All receptors derive from a woman aged 50 to 60 with acute or convalescent COVID-19.

The J gene is TRBJ1-2, the V gene TRBV11-3; TRBD1 aligns across 9 bases. Trimming removed 4 bases from V and 6 bases from J; junction bases left unmatched: 9. The CDR3 length is 15 residues. Germline loops: CDR1 SGHNT, CDR2 YENEEA. CDR3 in DNA: TGTGCCAGCAGCTCCGGGTCGACAGGGGGAGATGGCTACACCTTC. Amino acids: CASSSGSTGGDGYTF. Variable domain in full (rest from reference TRBV11-3 and TRBJ1-2): EAGVVQSPRYKIIEKKQPVAFWCNPISGHNTLYWYLQNLGQGPELLIRYENEEAVDDSQLPKDRFSAERLKGVDSTLKIQPAELGDSAVYLCASSSGSTGGDGYTFGSGTRLTVV.

The chain combines TRBV19 with TRBJ1-5; 7 bases are shared with TRBD1. CDR1 is LNHDA and CDR2 is SQIVND in the germline V gene (reference sequence). CDR3 length equals 14 residues. Germline trimming cut 6 bases from V and 2 bases from J; bases unmatched to any gene: 4. In nucleotides, the CDR3 is TGTGCCAGTAGCTCCGGGACAGGCAATCAGCCCCAGCATTTT. Protein product: CASSSGTGNQPQHF.

This clone was found once. The chain carries TRBV29-1 and TRBJ1-2; tentatively, D is TRBD1 (5 bases). The V gene lost 6 bases and the J gene lost 1 base, with 15 bases spanning the gap. Germline CDR1 reads SQVTM; CDR2 reads ANQGSEA. This CDR3 contains 14 residues. The CDR3 DNA sequence: TGCAGCGTACGAAGCCCGGGACTTAACTATGGCTACACCTTC. Its protein product is CSVRSPGLNYGYTF.

The V gene is TRBV7-9, the J gene TRBJ1-1; D remains ambiguous. The V and J ends lost 5 bases and 0 bases respectively, with 16 bases between them. In germline, CDR1 is SEHNR, CDR2 FQNEAQ (reference sequence). The CDR3 contains 16 residues. CDR3 sequence reads: CASSARRLIMNTEAFF. CDR3 bases: TGTGCCAGCAGCGCCCGAAGACTTATTATGAACACTGAAGCTTTCTTT.

The CDR3 coding sequence is TGTGCCAGCAGTTGGACAGGGGTTGAAGCTTTCTTT. Its protein is CASSWTGVEAFF. The chain employs TRBV5-8 and TRBJ1-1; 9 nucleotides agree with TRBD1. V was pared by 5 bases and J by 7 bases, with 3 bases of the junction left unmatched. The CDR3 runs 12 residues. The V gene's germline CDR1 is SGHTS and CDR2 YDEGEE. The variable domain in full, completed from reference TRBV5-8 and TRBJ1-1, reads EAGVTQSPTHLIKTRGQQATLRCSPISGHTSVYWYQQALGLGLQFLLWYDEGEERNRGNFPPRFSGRQFPNYSSELNVNALELEDSALYLCASSWTGVEAFFGQGTRLTVV.

The chain uses TRBV11-2 and TRBJ1-1; 8 nucleotides agree with TRBD1. The J segment lost 2 bases and the V segment lost 7 bases, leaving 15 bases of the junction unmatched. The CDR3 runs to 17 residues. The germline V gene has CDR1 SGHAT and CDR2 FQNNGV. CDR3 sequence: CASIRPFVQGVNTEAFF. The CDR3 DNA reads as TGTGCCAGCATCCGCCCGTTCGTACAGGGGGTTAACACTGAAGCTTTCTTT.

This chain uses TRBV6-5 with TRBJ2-5; 7 positions match TRBD1. Germline V CDR1 and CDR2: MNHEY, SVGAGI. V lost 4 bases and J lost 2; bases outside the gene matches: 4. The CDR3 has 14 amino acids. CDR3 DNA sequence: TGTGCCAGCAGTTTCACGGGACAGCAAGAGACCCAGTACTTC. Residues: CASSFTGQQETQYF.

The J gene is TRBJ2-5, the V gene TRBV13; 14 positions agree with TRBD2. Germline V CDR1 and CDR2: PRHDT, FYEKMQ (reference sequence). The CDR3 is made up of 16 amino acids. V lost 5 bases and J lost 3; bases outside the gene matches: 5. The DNA for the CDR3 is TGTGCCAGCAGCACCCGACTAGCGGGAGGGAAAGAGACCCAGTACTTC. It translates to CASSTRLAGGKETQYF.

This clone appeared a single time. The chain recombines TRBV28 with TRBJ1-5, with D possibly matching TRBD1 (6 bases). Germline V gene sequence: CDR1 MDHEN, CDR2 SYDVKM. The CDR3 sequence is 15 residues long. V lost 3 bases and J lost 3, with 12 bases in between. CDR3 in amino acids: CASSFRGGNNQPQHF. The CDR3 DNA sequence: TGTGCCAGCAGTTTCAGGGGAGGGAACAATCAGCCCCAGCATTTT.

CDR3 region: CAWSVQGLYGNTIYF. In nucleotides, the CDR3 is TGTGCCTGGAGTGTACAGGGATTATATGGAAACACCATATATTTT. This chain links TRBV30 with TRBJ1-3, with a possible D match to TRBD1 (6 bases). The ends were cut back, 0 bases at V and 3 bases at J, with 12 bases in the middle. CDR3 length: 15 residues. Germline V gene sequence: CDR1 GTSNPN, CDR2 SVGIG (reference sequence).

The V call is TRBV4-3, the J call TRBJ2-3; TRBD2 matches at 11 bases. Looked up from germline, CDR1 is LGHNA and CDR2 is YSLEER. V shed 0 bases, J shed 3 bases, and the junction held 8 bases outside the gene matches. CDR3 length: 18 amino acids. CDR3 nucleotides: TGCGCCAGCAGCCAAGATTATAAACTAGCGGGAGCAACAGATACGCAGTATTTT. Protein product: CASSQDYKLAGATDTQYF.

The chain has TRBV14 and TRBJ1-2; unclear D gene. Germline V gives CDR1 SGHDN, CDR2 FVKESK. Trimming took off 4 bases at V and 6 bases at J, with 18 bases between the two ends. The CDR3 consists of 15 residues. The CDR3 bases are TGTGCCAGCAGCCCCAGGAGACTAGAAATGGATGGCTACACCTTC. The encoded protein is CASSPRRLEMDGYTF.

The chain employs TRBV28 and TRBJ1-2, with TRBD1 matching over 8 bases. V lost 6 bases and J lost 8; bases outside the gene matches: 14. CDR1 and CDR2 from the germline V gene are MDHEN and SYDVKM. The length of the CDR3 is 15 residues. This chain's CDR3 is CASRRSGGASGGYTF. The CDR3 coding sequence is TGTGCCAGCAGGAGATCAGGGGGCGCTTCAGGGGGCTACACCTTC.

DNA of the CDR3: TGTGCCAGCAGTGGGGGGAATCAGCCCCAGCATTTT. It translates to CASSGGNQPQHF. J is TRBJ1-5 and V is TRBV27; TRBD1 might be the D (5 bases). Between the trimmed V and J ends, which lost 5 bases and 4 bases, there was a span of 6 bases. Germline CDR1 reads MNHEY; CDR2 reads SMNVEV (reference sequence). This CDR3 is 12 amino acids long.

The V call is TRBV24-1, the J call TRBJ2-2; D remains unclear. Trimming pared 1 base from V and 7 bases from J, leaving 9 bases between. The CDR3 covers 14 residues. Germline values: CDR1 KGHDR, CDR2 SFDVKD. DNA of the CDR3: TGTGCCACCAGTGATTTAGAGGAGAACGGGGAGCTGTTTTTT. Residues: CATSDLEENGELFF.

V and J are TRBV20-1 and TRBJ2-5, with D uncertain. CDR1 is DFQATT and CDR2 is SNEGSKA in the germline V gene (reference sequence). Trimming pared 4 bases from V and 0 bases from J, leaving 15 bases between. CDR3 size: 15 residues. The CDR3 region has the DNA TGCAGTGCTAATGACGAGACACCTTACCAAGAGACCCAGTACTTC. It translates to CSANDETPYQETQYF.

The J gene is TRBJ2-7, the V gene TRBV10-1; TRBD1 matches at 8 bases. V lost 6 bases to trimming and J lost 4 bases; unmatched junction nucleotides: 5. This CDR3 is 13 amino acids long. Germline-derived CDR1 and CDR2 are WNHNN and SYGVQD (reference sequence). This CDR3 is CASRRQGAYEQYF. In DNA form, the CDR3 reads TGCGCCAGCAGGCGCCAGGGGGCTTACGAGCAGTACTTC.